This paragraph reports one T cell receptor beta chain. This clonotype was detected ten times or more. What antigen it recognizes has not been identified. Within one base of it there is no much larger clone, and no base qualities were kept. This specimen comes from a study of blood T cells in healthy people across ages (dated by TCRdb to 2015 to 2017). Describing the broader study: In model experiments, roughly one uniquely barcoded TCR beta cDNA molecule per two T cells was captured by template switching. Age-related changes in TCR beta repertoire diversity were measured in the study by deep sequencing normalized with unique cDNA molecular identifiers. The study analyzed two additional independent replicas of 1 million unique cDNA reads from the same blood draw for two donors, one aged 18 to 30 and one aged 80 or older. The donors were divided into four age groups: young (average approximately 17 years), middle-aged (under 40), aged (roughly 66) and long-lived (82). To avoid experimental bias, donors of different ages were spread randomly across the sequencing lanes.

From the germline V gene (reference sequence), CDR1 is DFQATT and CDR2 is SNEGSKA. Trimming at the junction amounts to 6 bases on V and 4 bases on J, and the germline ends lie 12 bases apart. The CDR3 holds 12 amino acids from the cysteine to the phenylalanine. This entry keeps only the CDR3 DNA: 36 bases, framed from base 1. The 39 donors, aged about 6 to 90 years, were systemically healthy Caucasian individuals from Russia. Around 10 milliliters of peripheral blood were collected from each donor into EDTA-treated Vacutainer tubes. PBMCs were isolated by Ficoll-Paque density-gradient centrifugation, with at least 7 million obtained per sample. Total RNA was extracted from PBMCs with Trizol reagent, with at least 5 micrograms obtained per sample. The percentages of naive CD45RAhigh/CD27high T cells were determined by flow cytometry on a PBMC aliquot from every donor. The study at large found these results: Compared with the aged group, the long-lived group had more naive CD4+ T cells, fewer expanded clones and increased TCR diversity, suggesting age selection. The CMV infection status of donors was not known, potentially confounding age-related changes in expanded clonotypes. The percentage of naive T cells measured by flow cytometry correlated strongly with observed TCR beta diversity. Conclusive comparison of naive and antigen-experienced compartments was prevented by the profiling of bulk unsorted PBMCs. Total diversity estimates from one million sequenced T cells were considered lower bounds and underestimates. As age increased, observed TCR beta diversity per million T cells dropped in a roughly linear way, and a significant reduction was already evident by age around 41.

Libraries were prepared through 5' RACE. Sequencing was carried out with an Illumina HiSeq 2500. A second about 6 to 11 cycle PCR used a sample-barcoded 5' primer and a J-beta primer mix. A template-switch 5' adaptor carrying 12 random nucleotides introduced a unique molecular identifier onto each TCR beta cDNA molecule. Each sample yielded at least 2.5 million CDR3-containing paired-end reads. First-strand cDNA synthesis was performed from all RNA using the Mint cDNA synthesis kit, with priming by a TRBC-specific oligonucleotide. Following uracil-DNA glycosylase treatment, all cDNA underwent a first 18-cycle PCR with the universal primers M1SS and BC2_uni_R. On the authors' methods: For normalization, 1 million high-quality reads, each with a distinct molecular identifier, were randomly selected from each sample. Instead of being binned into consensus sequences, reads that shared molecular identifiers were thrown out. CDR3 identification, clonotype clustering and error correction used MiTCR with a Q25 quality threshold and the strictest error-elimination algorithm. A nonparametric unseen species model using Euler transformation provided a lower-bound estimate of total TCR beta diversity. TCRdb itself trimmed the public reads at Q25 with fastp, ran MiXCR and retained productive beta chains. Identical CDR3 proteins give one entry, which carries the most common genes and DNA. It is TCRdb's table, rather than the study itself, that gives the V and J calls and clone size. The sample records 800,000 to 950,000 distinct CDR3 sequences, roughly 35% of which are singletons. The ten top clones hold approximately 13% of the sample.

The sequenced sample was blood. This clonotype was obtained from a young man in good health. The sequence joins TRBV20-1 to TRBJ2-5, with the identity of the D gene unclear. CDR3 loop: CSAPLFGETQYF. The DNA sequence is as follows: TGCAGTGCGCCCCTATTCGGAGAGACCCAGTACTTC.